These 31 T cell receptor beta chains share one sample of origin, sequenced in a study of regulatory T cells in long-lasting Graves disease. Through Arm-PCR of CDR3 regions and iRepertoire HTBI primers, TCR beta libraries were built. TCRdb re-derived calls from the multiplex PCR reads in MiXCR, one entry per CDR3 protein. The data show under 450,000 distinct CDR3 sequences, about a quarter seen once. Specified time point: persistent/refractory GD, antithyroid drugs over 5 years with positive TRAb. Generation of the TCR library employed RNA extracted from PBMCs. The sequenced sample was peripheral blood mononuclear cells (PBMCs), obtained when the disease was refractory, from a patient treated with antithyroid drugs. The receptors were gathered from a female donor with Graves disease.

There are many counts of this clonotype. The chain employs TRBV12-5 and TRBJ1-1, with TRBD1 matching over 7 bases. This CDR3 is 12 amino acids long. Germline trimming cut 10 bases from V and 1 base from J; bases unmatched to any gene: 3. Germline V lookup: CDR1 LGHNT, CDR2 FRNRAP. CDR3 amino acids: CATQGSNTEAFF. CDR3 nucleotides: TGTGCTACACAGGGGTCGAACACTGAAGCTTTCTTT.

CDR3 DNA sequence: TGTGCCAGCAGACTGGGACAGGGGCAGAAACTGTTTTTT. Residues: CASRLGQGQKLFF. The chain combines TRBV7-9 with TRBJ1-4, with 10 bases that match TRBD1. CDR3 length equals 13 residues. Germline CDR1 is SEHNR and CDR2 is FQNEAQ (reference sequence). Trimming took 6 bases from V and 11 from J; bases not matched to a gene: 6.

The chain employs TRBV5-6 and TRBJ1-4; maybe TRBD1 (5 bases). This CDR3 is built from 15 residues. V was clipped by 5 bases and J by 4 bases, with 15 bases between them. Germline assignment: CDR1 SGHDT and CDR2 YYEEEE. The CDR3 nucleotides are TGTGCCAGCAGTCGTGTCGGGGGGAGTAATGAAAAACTGTTTTTT. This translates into CASSRVGGSNEKLFF.

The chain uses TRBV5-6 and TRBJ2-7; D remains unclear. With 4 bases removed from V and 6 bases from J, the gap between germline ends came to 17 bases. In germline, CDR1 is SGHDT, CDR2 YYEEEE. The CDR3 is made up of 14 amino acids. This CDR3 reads CASSMRSLGGEQYF. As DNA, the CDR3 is TGTGCCAGCAGCATGCGAAGTTTGGGTGGCGAGCAGTACTTC.

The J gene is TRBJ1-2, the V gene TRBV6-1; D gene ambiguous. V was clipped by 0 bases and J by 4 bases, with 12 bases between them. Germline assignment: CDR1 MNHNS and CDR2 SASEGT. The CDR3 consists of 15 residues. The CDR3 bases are TGTGCCAGCAGTGAAGCTCGCCATATCCTCTATGGCTACACCTTC. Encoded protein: CASSEARHILYGYTF.

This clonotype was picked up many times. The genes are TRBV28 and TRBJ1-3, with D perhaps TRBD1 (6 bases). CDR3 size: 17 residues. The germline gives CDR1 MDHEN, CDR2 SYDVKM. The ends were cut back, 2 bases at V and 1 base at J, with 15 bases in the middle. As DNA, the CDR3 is TGTGCCAGCAGTTTACCACGGGACACCCCGTCTGGAAACACCATATATTTT. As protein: CASSLPRDTPSGNTIYF. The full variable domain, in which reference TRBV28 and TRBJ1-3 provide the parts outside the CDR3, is DVKVTQSSRYLVKRTGEKVFLECVQDMDHENMFWYRQDPGLGLRLIYFSYDVKMKEKGDIPEGYSVSREKKERFSLILESASTNQTSMYLCASSLPRDTPSGNTIYFGEGSWLTVV.

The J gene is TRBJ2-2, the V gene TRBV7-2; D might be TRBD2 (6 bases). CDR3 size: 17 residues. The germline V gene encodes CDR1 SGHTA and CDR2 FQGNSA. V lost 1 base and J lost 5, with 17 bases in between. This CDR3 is CASSLGGGGEFTGELFF. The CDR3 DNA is TGTGCCAGCAGCTTAGGGGGTGGAGGGGAGTTTACCGGGGAGCTGTTTTTT. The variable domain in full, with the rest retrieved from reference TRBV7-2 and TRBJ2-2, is GAGVSQSPSNKVTEKGKDVELRCDPISGHTALYWYRQSLGQGLEFLIYFQGNSAPDKSGLPSDRFSAERTGGSVSTLTIQRTQQEDSAVYLCASSLGGGGEFTGELFFGEGSRLTVL.

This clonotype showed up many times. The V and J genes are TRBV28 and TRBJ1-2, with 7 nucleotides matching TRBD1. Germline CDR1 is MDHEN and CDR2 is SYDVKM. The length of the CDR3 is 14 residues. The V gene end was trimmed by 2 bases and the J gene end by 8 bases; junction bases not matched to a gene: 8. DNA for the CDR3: TGTGCCAGCAGTTTAGGGACAGCGTGGGGAGGCTACACCTTC. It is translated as CASSLGTAWGGYTF.

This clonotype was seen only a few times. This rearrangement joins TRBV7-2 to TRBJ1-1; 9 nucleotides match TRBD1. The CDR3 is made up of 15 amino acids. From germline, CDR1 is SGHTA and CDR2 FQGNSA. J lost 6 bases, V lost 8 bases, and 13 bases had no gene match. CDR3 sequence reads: CASRGPGQGFSEAFF. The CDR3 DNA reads TGTGCCAGCCGAGGACCGGGACAGGGTTTTTCTGAAGCTTTCTTT. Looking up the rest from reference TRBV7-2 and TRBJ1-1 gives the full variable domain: GAGVSQSPSNKVTEKGKDVELRCDPISGHTALYWYRQSLGQGLEFLIYFQGNSAPDKSGLPSDRFSAERTGGSVSTLTIQRTQQEDSAVYLCASRGPGQGFSEAFFGQGTRLTVV.

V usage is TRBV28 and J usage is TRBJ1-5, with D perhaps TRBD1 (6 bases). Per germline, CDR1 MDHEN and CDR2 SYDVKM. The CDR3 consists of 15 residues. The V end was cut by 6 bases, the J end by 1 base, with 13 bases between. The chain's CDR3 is CASSLQGNSNQPQHF. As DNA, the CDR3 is TGTGCCAGCAGCCTACAGGGTAACAGCAATCAGCCCCAGCATTTT.

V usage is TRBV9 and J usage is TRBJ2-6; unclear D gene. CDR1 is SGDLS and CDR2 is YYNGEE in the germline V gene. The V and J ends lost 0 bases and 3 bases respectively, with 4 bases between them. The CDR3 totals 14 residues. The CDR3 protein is CASSVEGGANVLTF. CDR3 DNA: TGTGCCAGCAGCGTAGAGGGTGGGGCCAACGTCCTGACTTTC.

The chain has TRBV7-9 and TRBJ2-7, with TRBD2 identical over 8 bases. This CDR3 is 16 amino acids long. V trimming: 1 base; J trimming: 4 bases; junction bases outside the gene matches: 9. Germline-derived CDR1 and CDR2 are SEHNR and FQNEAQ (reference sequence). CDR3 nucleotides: TGTGCCAGCAGCTTAGGAGAGCGGGAGTGGCGGTACGAGCAGTACTTC. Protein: CASSLGEREWRYEQYF.

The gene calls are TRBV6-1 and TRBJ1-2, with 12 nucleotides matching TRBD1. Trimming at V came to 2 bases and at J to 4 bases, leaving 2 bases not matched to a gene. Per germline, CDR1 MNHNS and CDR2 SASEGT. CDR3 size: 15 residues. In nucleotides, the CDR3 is TGTGCCAGCAGTGAAAGGGGACAGGGGGCCTATGGCTACACCTTC. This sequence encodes CASSERGQGAYGYTF.

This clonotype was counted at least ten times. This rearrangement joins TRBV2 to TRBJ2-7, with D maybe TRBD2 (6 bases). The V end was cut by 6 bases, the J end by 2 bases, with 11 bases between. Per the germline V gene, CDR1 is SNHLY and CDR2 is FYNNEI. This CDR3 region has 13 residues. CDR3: CASSAGLAYEQYF. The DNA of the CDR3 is TGTGCCAGCAGCGCGGGACTTGCCTACGAGCAGTACTTC.

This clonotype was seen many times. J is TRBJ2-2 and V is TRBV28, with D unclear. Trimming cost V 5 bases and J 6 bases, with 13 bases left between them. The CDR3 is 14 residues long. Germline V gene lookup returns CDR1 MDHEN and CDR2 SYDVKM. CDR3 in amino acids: CASSPLGRPGELFF. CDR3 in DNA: TGTGCCAGCAGTCCACTCGGCAGGCCCGGGGAGCTGTTTTTT.

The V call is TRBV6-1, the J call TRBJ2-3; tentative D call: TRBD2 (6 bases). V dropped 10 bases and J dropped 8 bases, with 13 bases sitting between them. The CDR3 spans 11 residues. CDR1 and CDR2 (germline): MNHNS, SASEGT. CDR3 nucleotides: TGTGCCACCCGATTAGCGGTTACGCAGTATTTT. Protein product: CATRLAVTQYF.

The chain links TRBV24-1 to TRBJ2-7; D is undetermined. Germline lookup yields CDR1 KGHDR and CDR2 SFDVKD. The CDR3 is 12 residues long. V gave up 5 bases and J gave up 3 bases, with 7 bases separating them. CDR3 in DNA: TGTGCCACCAGTGTGCCGGGCTACGAGCAGTACTTC. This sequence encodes CATSVPGYEQYF.

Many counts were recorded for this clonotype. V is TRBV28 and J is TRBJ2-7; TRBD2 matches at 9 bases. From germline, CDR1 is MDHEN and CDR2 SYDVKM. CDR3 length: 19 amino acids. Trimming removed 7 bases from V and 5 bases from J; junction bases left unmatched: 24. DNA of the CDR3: TGTGCCAGCAATAAGGTGGGGGGACACAGCGGGAGGCCGGTCCACGAGCAGTACTTC. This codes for CASNKVGGHSGRPVHEQYF.

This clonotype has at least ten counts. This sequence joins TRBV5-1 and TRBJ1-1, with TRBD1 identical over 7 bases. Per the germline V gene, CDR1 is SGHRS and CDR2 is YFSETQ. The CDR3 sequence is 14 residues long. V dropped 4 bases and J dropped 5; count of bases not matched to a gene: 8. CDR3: CASSQTGSITEAFF. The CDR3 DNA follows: TGCGCCAGCAGCCAGACAGGGAGTATTACTGAAGCTTTCTTT.

CDR3 bases: TGTGCCAGTAGTATAGAAGCGGCTGTGAATGAAAAACTGTTTTTT. Protein sequence: CASSIEAAVNEKLFF. V usage is TRBV19 and J usage is TRBJ1-4; no clear D gene. V was clipped by 0 bases and J by 5 bases, with 10 bases between them. The germline V gene encodes CDR1 LNHDA and CDR2 SQIVND (reference sequence). This CDR3 contains 15 residues.

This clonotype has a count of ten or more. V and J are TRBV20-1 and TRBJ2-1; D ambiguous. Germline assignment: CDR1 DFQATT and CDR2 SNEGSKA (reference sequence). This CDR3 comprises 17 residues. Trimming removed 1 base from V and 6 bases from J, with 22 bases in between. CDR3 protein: CSARVTHLALLTNEQFF. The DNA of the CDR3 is TGCAGTGCTAGAGTAACCCACCTTGCCCTGCTTACCAATGAGCAGTTCTTC.

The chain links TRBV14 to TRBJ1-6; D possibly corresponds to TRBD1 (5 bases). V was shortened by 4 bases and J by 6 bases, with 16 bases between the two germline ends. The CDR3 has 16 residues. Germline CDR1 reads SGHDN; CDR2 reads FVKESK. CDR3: CASSRGARGPNSPLHF. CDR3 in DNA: TGTGCCAGCAGCCGAGGGGCGAGGGGACCTAATTCACCCCTCCACTTT.

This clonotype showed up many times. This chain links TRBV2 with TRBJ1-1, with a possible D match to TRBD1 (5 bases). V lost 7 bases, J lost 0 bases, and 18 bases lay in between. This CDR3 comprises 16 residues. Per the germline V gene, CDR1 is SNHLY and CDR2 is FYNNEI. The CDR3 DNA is TGTGCCAGCAAGGGGACGACAGACTACATGAACACTGAAGCTTTCTTT. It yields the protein CASKGTTDYMNTEAFF.

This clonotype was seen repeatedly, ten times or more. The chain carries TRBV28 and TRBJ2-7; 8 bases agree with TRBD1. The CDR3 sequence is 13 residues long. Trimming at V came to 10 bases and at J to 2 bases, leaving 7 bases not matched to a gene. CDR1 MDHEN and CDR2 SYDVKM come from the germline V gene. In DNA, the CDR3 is TGTGCCAAACCGCGGGACAGGACCTACGAGCAGTACTTC. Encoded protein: CAKPRDRTYEQYF.

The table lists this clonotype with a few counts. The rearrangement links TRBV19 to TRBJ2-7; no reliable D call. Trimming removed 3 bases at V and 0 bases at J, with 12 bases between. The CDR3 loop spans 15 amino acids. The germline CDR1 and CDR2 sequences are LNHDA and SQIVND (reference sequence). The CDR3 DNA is TGTGCCAGTAGTATCGGCCCCTCGGGCTCCTACGAGCAGTACTTC. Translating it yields CASSIGPSGSYEQYF.

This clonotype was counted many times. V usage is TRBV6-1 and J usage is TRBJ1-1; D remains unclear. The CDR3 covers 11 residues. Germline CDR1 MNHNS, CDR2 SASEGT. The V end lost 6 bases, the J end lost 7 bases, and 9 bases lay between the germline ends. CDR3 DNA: TGTGCCAGCAGGCACAGCGGTGAAGCTTTCTTT. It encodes CASRHSGEAFF.

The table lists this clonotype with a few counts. In DNA form, the CDR3 reads TGTGCCACCAGTGGAAAGGGACTTGAAGCTTTCTTT. It translates to CATSGKGLEAFF. The chain joins TRBV15 to TRBJ1-1; TRBD1 might be the D (5 bases). V lost 6 bases and J 7 bases, leaving 12 bases between the germline ends. Germline V gene lookup returns CDR1 LNHNV and CDR2 YYDKDF (reference sequence). CDR3 size: 12 residues. Drawing the rest from reference TRBV15 and TRBJ1-1, the complete variable domain is DAMVIQNPRYQVTQFGKPVTLSCSQTLNHNVMYWYQQKSSQAPKLLFHYYDKDFNNEADTPDNFQSRRPNTSFCFLDIRSPGLGDTAMYLCATSGKGLEAFFGQGTRLTVV.

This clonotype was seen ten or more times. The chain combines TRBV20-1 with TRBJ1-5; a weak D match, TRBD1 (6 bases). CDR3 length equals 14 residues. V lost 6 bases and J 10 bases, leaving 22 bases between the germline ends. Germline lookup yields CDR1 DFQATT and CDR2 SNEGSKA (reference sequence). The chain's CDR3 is CSAGTQGSDRPQHF. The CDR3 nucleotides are TGCAGTGCCGGTACACAGGGTTCGGATCGACCCCAGCATTTT.

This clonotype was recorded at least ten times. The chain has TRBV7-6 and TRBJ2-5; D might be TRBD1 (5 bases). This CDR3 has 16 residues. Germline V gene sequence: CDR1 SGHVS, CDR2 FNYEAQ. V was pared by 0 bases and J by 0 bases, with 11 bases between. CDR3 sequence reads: CASSLAAQEYQETQYF. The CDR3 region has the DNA TGTGCCAGCAGCTTAGCCGCACAGGAGTACCAAGAGACCCAGTACTTC.

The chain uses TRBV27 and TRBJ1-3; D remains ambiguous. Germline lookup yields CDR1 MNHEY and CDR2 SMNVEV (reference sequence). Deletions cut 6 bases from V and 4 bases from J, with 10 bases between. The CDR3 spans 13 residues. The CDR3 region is CASRGLWGNTIYF. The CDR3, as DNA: TGTGCCAGCAGAGGATTGTGGGGAAACACCATATATTTT.

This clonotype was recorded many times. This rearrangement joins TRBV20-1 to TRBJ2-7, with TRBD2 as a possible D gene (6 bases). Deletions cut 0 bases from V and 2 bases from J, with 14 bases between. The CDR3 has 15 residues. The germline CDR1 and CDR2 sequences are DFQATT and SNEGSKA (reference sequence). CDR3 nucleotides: TGCAGTGCTAGAGATGATCTGACTAGACCCTACGAGCAGTACTTC. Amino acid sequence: CSARDDLTRPYEQYF.